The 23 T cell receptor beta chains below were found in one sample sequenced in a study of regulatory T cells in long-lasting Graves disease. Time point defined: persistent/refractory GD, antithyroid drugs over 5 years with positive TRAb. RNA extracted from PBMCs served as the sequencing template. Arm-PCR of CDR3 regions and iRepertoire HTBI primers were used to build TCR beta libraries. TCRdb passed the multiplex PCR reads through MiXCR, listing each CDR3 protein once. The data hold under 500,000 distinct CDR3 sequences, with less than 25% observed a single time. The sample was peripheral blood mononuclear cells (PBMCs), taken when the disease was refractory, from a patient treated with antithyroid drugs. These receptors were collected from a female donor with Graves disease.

The DNA of the CDR3 is TGTGCCAGCAGCCAAGGAGGGACTAGCGGGAGCCAAGAGACCCAGTACTTC. Translation gives CASSQGGTSGSQETQYF. The rearrangement uses TRBV3-1 and TRBJ2-5, with 14 bases lining up with TRBD2. CDR3 length: 17 residues. The germline gives CDR1 LGHDT, CDR2 YNNKEL (reference sequence). The J segment lost 1 base and the V segment lost 1 base, leaving 2 bases of the junction unmatched.

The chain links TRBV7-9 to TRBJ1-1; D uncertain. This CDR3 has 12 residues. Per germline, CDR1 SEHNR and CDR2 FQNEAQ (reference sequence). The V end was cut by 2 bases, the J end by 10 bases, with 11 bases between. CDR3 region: CASSLIPEGAFF. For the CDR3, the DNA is TGTGCCAGCAGCTTAATCCCGGAAGGAGCTTTCTTT.

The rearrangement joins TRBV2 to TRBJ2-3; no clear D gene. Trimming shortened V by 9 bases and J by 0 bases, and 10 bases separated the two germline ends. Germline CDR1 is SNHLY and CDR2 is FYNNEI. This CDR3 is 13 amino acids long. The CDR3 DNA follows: TGTGCCAGTGAAGACCGCAGCACAGATACGCAGTATTTT. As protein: CASEDRSTDTQYF.

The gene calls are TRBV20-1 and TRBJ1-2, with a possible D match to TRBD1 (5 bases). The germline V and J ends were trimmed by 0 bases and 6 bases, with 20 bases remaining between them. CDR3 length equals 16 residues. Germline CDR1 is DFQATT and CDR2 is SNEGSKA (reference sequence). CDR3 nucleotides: TGCAGTGCTAGAGATCCGCGGGGGAGGGGAGGGGATGGCTACACCTTC. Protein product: CSARDPRGRGGDGYTF.

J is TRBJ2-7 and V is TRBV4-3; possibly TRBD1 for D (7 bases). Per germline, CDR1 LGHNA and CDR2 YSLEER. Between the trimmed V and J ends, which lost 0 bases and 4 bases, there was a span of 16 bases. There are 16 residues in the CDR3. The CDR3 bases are TGCGCCAGCAGCCAAGATGGCAGGGGGGAGAGTTACGAGCAGTACTTC. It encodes CASSQDGRGESYEQYF.

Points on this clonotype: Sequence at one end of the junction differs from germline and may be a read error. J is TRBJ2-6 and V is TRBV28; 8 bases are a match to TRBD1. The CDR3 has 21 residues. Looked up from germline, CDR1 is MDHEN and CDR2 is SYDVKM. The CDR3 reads CASSFFVRDRSSRPGAYVLTF. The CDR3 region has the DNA TGTGCCAGCAGTTTTTTTGTTCGGGACAGGTCAAGTCGGCCTGGGGCCTACGTCCTGACTTTC.

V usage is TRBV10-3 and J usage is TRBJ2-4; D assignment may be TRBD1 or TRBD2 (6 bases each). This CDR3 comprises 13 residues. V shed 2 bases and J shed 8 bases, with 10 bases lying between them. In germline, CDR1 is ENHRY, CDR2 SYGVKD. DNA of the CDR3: TGTGCCATCAGTGAGATAGGGGGGTACATTCAGTACTTC. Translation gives CAISEIGGYIQYF.

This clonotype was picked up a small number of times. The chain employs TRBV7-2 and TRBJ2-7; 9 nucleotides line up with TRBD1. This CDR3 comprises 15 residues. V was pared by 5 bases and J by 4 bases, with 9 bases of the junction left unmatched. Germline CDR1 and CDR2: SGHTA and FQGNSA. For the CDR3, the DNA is TGTGCCAGCAGCCGTGCGGGACAGGGCAGGTACGAGCAGTACTTC. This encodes CASSRAGQGRYEQYF. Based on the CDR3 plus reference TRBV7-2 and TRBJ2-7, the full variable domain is GAGVSQSPSNKVTEKGKDVELRCDPISGHTALYWYRQSLGQGLEFLIYFQGNSAPDKSGLPSDRFSAERTGGSVSTLTIQRTQQEDSAVYLCASSRAGQGRYEQYFGPGTRLTVT.

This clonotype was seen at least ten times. CDR3 region: CASSELGISYEQYF. CDR3 sequence (DNA): TGTGCCAGCAGTGAACTTGGGATCTCCTACGAGCAGTACTTC. The genes are TRBV2 and TRBJ2-7, with D unclear. This CDR3 contains 14 residues. Germline CDR1 reads SNHLY; CDR2 reads FYNNEI. V was trimmed by 2 bases and J by 0 bases, leaving 8 bases between them.

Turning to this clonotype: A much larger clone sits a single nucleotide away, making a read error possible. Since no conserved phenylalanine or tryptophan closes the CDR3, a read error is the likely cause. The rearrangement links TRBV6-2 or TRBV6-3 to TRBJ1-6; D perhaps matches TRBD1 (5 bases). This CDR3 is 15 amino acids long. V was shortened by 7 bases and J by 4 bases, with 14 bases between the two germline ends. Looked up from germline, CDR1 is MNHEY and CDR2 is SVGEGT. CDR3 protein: CASNEDRPYNSPLHS. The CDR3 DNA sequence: TGTGCCAGCAATGAAGACAGACCGTATAATTCACCCCTCCACTCT.

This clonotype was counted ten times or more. The CDR3 coding sequence is TGTGCCAGCAGCTTAGCGAGAGCGCCAGAGAGGTACTTC. It yields the protein CASSLARAPERYF. The chain links TRBV7-2 to TRBJ2-7; D gene ambiguous. Germline loops: CDR1 SGHTA, CDR2 FQGNSA. The CDR3 has 13 amino acids. Trimming took off 0 bases at V and 12 bases at J, with 15 bases between the two ends.

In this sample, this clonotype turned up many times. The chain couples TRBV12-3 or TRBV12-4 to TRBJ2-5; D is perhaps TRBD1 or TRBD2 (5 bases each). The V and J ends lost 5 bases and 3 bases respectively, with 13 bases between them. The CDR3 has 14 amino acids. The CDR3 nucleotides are TGTGCCAGCAGTACCCTAGCCAGGGAAGAGACCCAGTACTTC. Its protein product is CASSTLAREETQYF.

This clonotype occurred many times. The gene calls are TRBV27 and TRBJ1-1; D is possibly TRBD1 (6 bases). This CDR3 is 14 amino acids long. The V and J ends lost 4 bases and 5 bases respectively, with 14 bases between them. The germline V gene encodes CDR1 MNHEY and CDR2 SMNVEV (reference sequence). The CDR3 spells CASSSGQSGTEAFF. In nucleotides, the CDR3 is TGTGCCAGCAGTTCTGGACAGAGTGGAACTGAAGCTTTCTTT.

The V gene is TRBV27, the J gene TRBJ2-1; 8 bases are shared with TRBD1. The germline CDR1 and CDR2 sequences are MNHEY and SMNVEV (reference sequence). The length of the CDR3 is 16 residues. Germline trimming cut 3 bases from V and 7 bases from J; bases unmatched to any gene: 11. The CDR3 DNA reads TGTGCCAGCAGTTTTTTAGGACAGGGAGAAGTGAATGAGCAGTTCTTC. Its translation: CASSFLGQGEVNEQFF.

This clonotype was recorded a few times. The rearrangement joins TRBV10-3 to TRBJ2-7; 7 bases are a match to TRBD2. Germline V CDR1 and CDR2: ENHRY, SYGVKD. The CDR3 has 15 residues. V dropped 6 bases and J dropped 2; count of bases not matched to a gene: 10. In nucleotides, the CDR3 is TGTGCCATCAGCCTTCGGGGGGAGACTCCCTACGAGCAGTACTTC. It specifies CAISLRGETPYEQYF.

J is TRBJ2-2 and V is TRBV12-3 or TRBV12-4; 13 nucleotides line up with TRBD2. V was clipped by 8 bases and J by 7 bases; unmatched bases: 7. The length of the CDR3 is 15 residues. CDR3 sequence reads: CASPLAGGELGELFF. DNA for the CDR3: TGTGCCAGCCCACTAGCGGGAGGGGAACTCGGGGAGCTGTTTTTT.

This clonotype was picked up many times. The CDR3, as DNA: TGTGCCAGCAGCTTTTCTCGCCTGACTGAAGCTTTCTTT. Its translation is CASSFSRLTEAFF. The chain couples TRBV7-2 to TRBJ1-1; the D is unclear. Trimming left V 3 bases short and J 5 bases short, with 10 bases between. Germline V lookup: CDR1 SGHTA, CDR2 FQGNSA. The length of the CDR3 is 13 residues.

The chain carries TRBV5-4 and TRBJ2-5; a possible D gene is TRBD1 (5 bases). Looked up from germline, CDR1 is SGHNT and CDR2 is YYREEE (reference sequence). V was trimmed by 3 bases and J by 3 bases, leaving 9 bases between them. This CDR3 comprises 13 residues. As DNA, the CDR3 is TGTGCCAGCAGCTCCGTGACAGAAGAGACCCAGTACTTC. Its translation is CASSSVTEETQYF.

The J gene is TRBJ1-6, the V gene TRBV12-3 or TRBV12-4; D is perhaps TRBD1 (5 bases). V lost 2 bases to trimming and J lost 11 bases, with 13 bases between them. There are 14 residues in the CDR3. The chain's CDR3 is CASSLTPGQTPLHF. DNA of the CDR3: TGTGCCAGCAGTTTAACGCCAGGGCAGACACCCCTCCACTTT.

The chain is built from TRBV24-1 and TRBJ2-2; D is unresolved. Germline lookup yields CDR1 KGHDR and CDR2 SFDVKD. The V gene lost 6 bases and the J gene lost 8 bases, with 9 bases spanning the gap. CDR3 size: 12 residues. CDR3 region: CATSRIGGELFF. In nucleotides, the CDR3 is TGTGCCACCAGTAGGATCGGGGGGGAGCTGTTTTTT.

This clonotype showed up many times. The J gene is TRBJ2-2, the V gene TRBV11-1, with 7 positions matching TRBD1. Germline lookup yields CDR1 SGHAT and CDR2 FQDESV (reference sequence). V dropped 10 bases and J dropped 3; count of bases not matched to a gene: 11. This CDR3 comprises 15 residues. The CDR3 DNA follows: TGTGCCACCAAAGGAAGGGACAGCGACACCGGGGAGCTGTTTTTT. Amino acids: CATKGRDSDTGELFF.

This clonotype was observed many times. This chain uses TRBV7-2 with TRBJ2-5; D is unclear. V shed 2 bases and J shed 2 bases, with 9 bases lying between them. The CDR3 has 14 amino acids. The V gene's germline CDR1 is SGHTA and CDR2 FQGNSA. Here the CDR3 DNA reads TGTGCCAGCAGCTTATTCGGTGGTCAAGAGACCCAGTACTTC. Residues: CASSLFGGQETQYF. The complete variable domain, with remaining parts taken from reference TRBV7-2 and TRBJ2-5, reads GAGVSQSPSNKVTEKGKDVELRCDPISGHTALYWYRQSLGQGLEFLIYFQGNSAPDKSGLPSDRFSAERTGGSVSTLTIQRTQQEDSAVYLCASSLFGGQETQYFGPGTRLLVL.

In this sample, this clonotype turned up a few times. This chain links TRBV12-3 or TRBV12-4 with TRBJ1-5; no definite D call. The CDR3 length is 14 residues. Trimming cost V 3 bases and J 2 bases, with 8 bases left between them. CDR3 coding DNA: TGTGCCAGCAGTTTTGCTTTTGGCAATCAGCCCCAGCATTTT. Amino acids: CASSFAFGNQPQHF.